This TCR beta chain stems from a study of regulatory T cells in long-lasting Graves disease. Study details: Prior antithyroid drug treatment in newly diagnosed Graves' patients lasted under 3 months.

Time point noted: newly diagnosed GD, antithyroid drugs for less than 3 months. PBMC RNA served as the TCR library source. CDR1 and CDR2 (germline): DFQATT, SNEGSKA (reference sequence). The CDR3 runs 15 residues. V was pared by 6 bases and J by 0 bases, with 6 bases of the junction left unmatched. Arm-PCR of CDR3 regions and iRepertoire HTBI primers were the basis on which TCR beta libraries were built. Using its own MiXCR run on the multiplex PCR reads, TCRdb lists one record per CDR3 protein. This table has 510,000 or so distinct CDR3 sequences, 12% appearing once. This same sample was also taken into another study, of T cells in Graves' hyperthyroidism and ophthalmopathy. Turning to that study: Researchers found most expanded thyroid clonotypes above 0.001 in blood as well.

The sample consisted of peripheral blood mononuclear cells (PBMCs), taken at new diagnosis, from a patient treated with antithyroid drugs. The clonotype originates from a woman in her twenties or thirties with Graves disease. The chain has TRBV20-1 and TRBJ2-1, with 9 nucleotides matching TRBD2. In DNA, the CDR3 is TGCAGTGCACTAGCGGGTGTAATCTCCTACAATGAGCAGTTCTTC. This sequence encodes CSALAGVISYNEQFF.